The 2 T cell receptor beta chains below come from one sample, sequenced in a study of glioma-infiltrating T cells after dendritic cell vaccination. Profiled with immunoSEQ multiplex PCR; TCRdb holds only in-frame clones, not every one. The sample carries about 73,000 clones, approximately 80% recorded once. The input for sequencing was blood, taken before dendritic cell vaccination. These receptors all come from a human donor with glioblastoma.

J is TRBJ2-1 and V is TRBV10-3; D is ambiguous. V gave up 10 bases and J gave up 9 bases, with 16 bases separating them. The CDR3 covers 12 residues. Germline values: CDR1 ENHRY, CDR2 SYGVKD. This chain's CDR3 is CANSAEHTEQFF. The CDR3 DNA sequence: TGTGCCAACTCGGCGGAACACACTGAGCAGTTCTTC.

The gene calls are TRBV7-6 and TRBJ1-2, with D uncertain. The V gene's germline CDR1 is SGHVS and CDR2 FNYEAQ. There are 14 residues in the CDR3. Trimming took off 0 bases at V and 2 bases at J, with 7 bases between the two ends. The CDR3 DNA follows: TGTGCCAGCAGCTTAGCGGAACAGAACTATGGCTACACCTTC. This gives the protein CASSLAEQNYGYTF.